This TCR beta chain was sequenced in a study of T cell clusters in autoimmune cytopenias (dated by TCRdb to between 2018 and 2021). About the study as a whole: Healthy donor controls had a mean age of roughly 50 years and a median age of around 60 years, with about 55% of the roughly 45 female. The study aimed to test whether autoimmune cytopenia patients carry a disease-specific immune repertoire signature usable as a blood-based biomarker. Autoimmune hepatitis repertoires were compared with those of roughly 25 age- and sex-matched healthy donors. For primary cytopenia the controls were 25 age-matched healthy donors, whereas for secondary cytopenia the controls were approximately 15 age-matched CLL patients. Per sample, TRB sequencing gave a median depth of about 50,000 reads and a median of around 2,200 distinct TRB clonotypes. TRB and IGH repertoires from peripheral blood were sequenced in autoimmune cytopenia patients at active disease and during treatment follow-up, with healthy, CLL and autoimmune hepatitis controls included alongside.

What the work shows at the level of the full study, not this receptor alone: The cluster-lack signature was not seen for secondary cytopenia versus CLL, apparently masked by the dominant lymphoma-associated repertoire. TRB repertoire shifts, with less even repertoires observed in secondary cytopenia and CLL, were mostly attributed to lymphoma bias rather than autoimmunity. The T cell clusters were only ever defined in silico, so experimental validation of their functional role was still needed. Healthy donors had almost three times as many exclusive TRB clusters as active autoimmune hepatitis patients, a finding consistent with an autoimmunity-wide signature. GLIPH suggested that primary autoimmune cytopenia patients lacked physiological T cell clusters: 50 to 55 clusters were exclusive to healthy donors versus 15 to 20 exclusive to patients.

TRB rearrangements were amplified by multiplex PCR following a touch-down protocol, with the TRB-A and TRB-B primer pools mixed in one tube. Illumina adapters and sample indices were added to the amplicons through two consecutive PCR reactions using Phusion HS II polymerase. The amplicons were purified from gel with the NucleoSpin Gel and PCR Clean-up kit, after which the amplicons were quantified by Qubit and checked for quality on an Agilent 2100 Bioanalyzer. Sequencing of the libraries was done on an Illumina MiSeq with 600-cycle, single-indexed, paired-end runs. The original methods were these. TRB reads were aligned and assembled with MiXCR version 2.1.12 using the default MiXCR reference library. A clone was defined by each unique CDR3 nucleotide sequence, and analysis was restricted to productive sequences with at least two reads. Repertoire diversity was assessed by alpha-parameterized diversity profiles (alpha 0 to 5), including Shannon (alpha 1) and Simpson (alpha 2) indices, computed with an R script. The tcR package was used to compute combinatorial TRB VJ usage, and cohorts were compared on this usage by principal component analysis with ade4. GLIPH was used to cluster TCRbeta CDR3s in pairs of cohorts matched for age and read depth, and a Wilcoxon test was used to compare cluster frequencies. TCRdb reprocessed the public reads and reports one entry per CDR3 protein sequence, without DNA. Here the V and J calls rest on TCRdb's processing, not on the authors' analysis. This sample's table carries 6,600 or so distinct CDR3 sequences. Of the sample, 60% to 75% is held by the ten largest clones.

The germline V gene specifies MNHEY as CDR1 and SVGEGT as CDR2. The CDR3 runs 13 residues from the cysteine to the phenylalanine. DNA is not on record. TRB amplification used approximately 250 ng of peripheral blood genomic DNA, some 38,000 genome equivalents, per sample. About this clonotype itself: There is no known antigen for this receptor.

This sample also appeared in a second study, on T cell repertoires in aging, cancer and after chemotherapy. As that second study puts it: Six donor age groups were covered, ranging from 30 or younger up to 70 or older, and each group contained at least three individuals. TCR repertoires from healthy donor controls were recorded over periods of several months to years and showed clear clonal overlap between repeated samplings. The full dataset contained several million TCR reads. Compared with age-matched healthy donors, untreated patients with either hematological or solid cancers had significantly lower TCR diversity in the blood along with higher clonality. In healthy donors, the drop in TCR diversity with age came mainly from a loss of richness, whereas in cancer patients a loss of evenness also played a part. In both cancer cohorts, the median generation probability rose over the chemotherapy interval, which suggests that the repertoire was reconstituted through rebound thymic output. The authors noted that the repertoire data do not allow conclusions about immunological memory after chemotherapy. To look at immunoaging and at how T cells reconstitute after chemotherapy, the study profiled TCR beta repertoires in peripheral blood from both healthy donors and cancer patients. Alongside 95 healthy donors serving as a reference group, the cohort included some 220 cancer patients, of whom more than 85 had hematological cancers and about 130 had solid cancers. MiXCR versions 2.12 and 3.0.5 were used to process the TRB sequences. The repertoire metrics were Shannon diversity, evenness, clonality (defined as one minus evenness), and alpha-parameterized diversity profiles covering alpha 0 to 5. Generation probabilities of clones in paired pre- and post-chemotherapy samples were computed with the IGoR algorithm.

The V and J segments used are TRBV6-2 or TRBV6-3 and TRBJ2-2; without DNA, the TCRdb call of TRBD1 cannot be checked. Sample: peripheral blood. The clonotype comes from a human donor in good health. The CDR3 region: CASTRGGTGELFF.